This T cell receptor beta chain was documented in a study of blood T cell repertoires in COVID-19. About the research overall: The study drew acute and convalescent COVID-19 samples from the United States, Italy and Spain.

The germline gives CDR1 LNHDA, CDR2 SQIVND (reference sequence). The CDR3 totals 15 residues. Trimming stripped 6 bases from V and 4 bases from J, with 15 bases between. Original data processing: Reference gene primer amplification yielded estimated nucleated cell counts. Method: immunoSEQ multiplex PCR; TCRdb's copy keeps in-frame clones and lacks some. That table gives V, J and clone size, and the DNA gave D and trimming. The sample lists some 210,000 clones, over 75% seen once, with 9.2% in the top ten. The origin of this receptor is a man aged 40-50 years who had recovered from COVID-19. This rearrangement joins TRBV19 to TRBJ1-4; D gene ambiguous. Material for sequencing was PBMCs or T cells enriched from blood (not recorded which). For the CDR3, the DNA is TGTGCCAGTAGGGGCTCCCGGGAGCTTAATGAAAAACTGTTTTTT. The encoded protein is CASRGSRELNEKLFF.